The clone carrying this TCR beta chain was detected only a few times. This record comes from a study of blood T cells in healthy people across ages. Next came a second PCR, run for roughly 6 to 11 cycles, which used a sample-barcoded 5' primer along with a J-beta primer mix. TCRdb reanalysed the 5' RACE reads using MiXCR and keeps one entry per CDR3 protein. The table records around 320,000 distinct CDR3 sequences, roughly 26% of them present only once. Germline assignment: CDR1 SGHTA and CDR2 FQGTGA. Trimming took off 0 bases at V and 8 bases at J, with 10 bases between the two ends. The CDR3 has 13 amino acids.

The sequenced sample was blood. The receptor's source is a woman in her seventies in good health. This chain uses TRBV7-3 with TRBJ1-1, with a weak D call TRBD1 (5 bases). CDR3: CASSLTVTGEAFF. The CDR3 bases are TGTGCCAGCAGCTTAACCGTTACAGGCGAAGCTTTCTTT.